This T cell receptor beta chain was found in a study of cytomegalovirus exposure and HLA in healthy donors. In regard to this clone: Its target is not known.

Primers: 60 Vbeta forward and 13 Jbeta reverse. TCRdb's table, derived via immunoSEQ multiplex PCR, lists solely in-frame clones and lacks some. The sample holds under 150,000 clones, about 86% seen once. General study findings and limits: Near-uniform donor sequencing depth was presumed by presence/absence analyses.

Germline V CDR1 and CDR2: SGHTA, FQGTGA. The CDR3 extends over 13 amino acids. V lost 2 bases and J lost 8, with 12 bases in between. The sequence was obtained from a woman aged 25 to 39 in good health and CMV-seronegative. The chain employs TRBV7-3 and TRBJ1-2, with D possibly matching TRBD1 (5 bases). Sequences were obtained from PBMCs. In DNA form, the CDR3 reads TGTGCCAGCAGCTTAGGGCAGGGCGAAGGCTACACCTTC. This sequence encodes CASSLGQGEGYTF.